Included here is one T cell receptor (beta chain) sequence, with context. Its matching antigen is unknown. These data are taken from a study of cytomegalovirus exposure and HLA in healthy donors. General study findings and limits: A prior analysis recorded that most TCR beta V segments were productive about 87% or about 30% of the time. Researchers reportedly found TCR beta sequences accurately predicted most subjects' HLA-A and HLA-B alleles.

At sampling all donors were nominally healthy, likely with unrecorded immune exposures. The CDR3 is 15 amino acids. The V gene's germline CDR1 is SGHDT and CDR2 YYEEEE. V lost 0 bases, J lost 7 bases, and 13 bases lay in between. PCR was performed using 60 Vbeta and 13 Jbeta primers. The authors' processing: In a later analysis, around 10 million of about 80 million unique beta chains occurred in at least two donors. Measured with immunoSEQ multiplex PCR; TCRdb has only the in-frame clones, and not every one. From that table come the V and J calls and clone size; the DNA was used to work out D and trimming. This table holds about 230,000 clones, about 85% found once.

This chain links TRBV5-6 with TRBJ1-4, with D tentatively TRBD1 (5 bases). Sequenced material: PBMCs. The receptor comes from a girl under 10 years old in good health and CMV-seronegative. Written as DNA, the CDR3 is TGTGCCAGCAGCTTGGCCGGGCAGGGAAGTGAAAAACTGTTTTTT. This gives the protein CASSLAGQGSEKLFF.